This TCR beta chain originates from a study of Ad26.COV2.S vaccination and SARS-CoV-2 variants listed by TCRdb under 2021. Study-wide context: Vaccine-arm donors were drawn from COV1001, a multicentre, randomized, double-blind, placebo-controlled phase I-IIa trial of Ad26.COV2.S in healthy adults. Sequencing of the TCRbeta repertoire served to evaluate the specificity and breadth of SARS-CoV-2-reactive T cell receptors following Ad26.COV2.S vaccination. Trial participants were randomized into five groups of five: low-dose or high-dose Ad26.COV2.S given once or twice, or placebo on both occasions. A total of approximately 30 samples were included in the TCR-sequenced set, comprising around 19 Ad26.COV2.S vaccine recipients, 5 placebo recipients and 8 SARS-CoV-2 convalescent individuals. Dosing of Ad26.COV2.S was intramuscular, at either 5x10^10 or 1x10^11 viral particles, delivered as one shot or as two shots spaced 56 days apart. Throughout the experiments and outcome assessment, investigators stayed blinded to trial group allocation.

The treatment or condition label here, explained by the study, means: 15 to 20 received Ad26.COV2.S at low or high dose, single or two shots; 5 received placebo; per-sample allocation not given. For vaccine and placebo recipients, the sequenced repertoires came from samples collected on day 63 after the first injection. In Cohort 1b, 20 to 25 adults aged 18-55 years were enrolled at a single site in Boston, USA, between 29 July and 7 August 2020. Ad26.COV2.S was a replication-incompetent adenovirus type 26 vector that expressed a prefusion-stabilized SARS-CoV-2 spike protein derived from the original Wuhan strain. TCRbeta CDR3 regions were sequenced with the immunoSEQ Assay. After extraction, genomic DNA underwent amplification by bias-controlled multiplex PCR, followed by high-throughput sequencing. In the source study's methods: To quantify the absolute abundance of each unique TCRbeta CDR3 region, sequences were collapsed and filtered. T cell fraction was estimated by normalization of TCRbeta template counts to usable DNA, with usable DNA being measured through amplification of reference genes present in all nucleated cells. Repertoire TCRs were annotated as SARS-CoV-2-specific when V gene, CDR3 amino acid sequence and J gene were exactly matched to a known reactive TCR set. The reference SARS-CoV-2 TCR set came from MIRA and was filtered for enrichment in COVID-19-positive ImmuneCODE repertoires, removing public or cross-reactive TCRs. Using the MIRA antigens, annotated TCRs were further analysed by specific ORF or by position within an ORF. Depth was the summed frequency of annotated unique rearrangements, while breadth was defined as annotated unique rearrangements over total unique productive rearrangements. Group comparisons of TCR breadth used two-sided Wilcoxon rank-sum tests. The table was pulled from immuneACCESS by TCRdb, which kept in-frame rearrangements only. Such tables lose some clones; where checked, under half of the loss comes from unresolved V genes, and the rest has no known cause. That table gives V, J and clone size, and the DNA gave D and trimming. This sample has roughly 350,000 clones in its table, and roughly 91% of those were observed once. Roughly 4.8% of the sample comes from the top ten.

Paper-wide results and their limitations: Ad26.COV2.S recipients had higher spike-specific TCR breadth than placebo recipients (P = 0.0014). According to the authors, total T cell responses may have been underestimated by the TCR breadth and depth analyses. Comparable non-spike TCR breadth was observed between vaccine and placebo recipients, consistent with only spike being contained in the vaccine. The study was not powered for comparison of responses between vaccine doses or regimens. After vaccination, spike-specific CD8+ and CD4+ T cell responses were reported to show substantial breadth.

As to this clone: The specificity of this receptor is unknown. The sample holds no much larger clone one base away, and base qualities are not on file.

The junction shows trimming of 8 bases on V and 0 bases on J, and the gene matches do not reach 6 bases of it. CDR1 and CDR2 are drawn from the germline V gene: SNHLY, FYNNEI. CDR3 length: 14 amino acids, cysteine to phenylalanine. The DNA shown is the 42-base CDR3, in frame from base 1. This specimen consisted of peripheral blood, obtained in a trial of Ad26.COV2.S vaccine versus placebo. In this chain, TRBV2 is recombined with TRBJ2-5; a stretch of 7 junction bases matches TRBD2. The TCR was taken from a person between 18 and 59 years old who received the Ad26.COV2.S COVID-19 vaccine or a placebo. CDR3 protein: CASGGRGYQETQYF. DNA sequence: TGTGCCAGCGGTGGGAGGGGATACCAAGAGACCCAGTACTTC.